This is a list of T cell receptor beta chains from one sample in a study of T cells expressing NK-cell markers. From the 5' RACE reads, TCRdb lists one entry per CDR3 protein and no DNA. The specimen's table records almost 450,000 distinct CDR3 sequences. Sequencing was performed on blood T cells: a sorted CD56 or NKG2C T cell subset, CD4+ or CD8+ T cells, or bulk PBMC T cells (not recorded which). The receptors were gathered from a woman aged 18 to 69 in good health. Each CDR3 is given with its conserved first and last residue.

v_gene: TRBV12-3/TRBV12-4; j_gene: TRBJ2-3; CDR3aa: CASSLADDTQYF
v_gene: TRBV10-3; j_gene: TRBJ1-3; CDR3aa: CATIGQGDVPGNTIYF
v_gene: TRBV6-1; j_gene: TRBJ1-1; CDR3aa: CASSEGAGPMNTEAFF
v_gene: TRBV9; j_gene: TRBJ2-1; CDR3aa: CASSVAGRDEQFF
v_gene: TRBV19; j_gene: TRBJ2-1; CDR3aa: CASRVGGNYNEQFF
v_gene: TRBV20-1; j_gene: TRBJ1-1; CDR3aa: CSAIGQLSEAFF
v_gene: TRBV30; j_gene: TRBJ2-3; CDR3aa: CAWSVPKKYTDTQYF
v_gene: TRBV27; j_gene: TRBJ2-1; CDR3aa: CASSLDPRQNEQFF
v_gene: TRBV6-5; j_gene: TRBJ1-3; CDR3aa: CASRREMGLASGNTIYF
v_gene: TRBV12-3/TRBV12-4; j_gene: TRBJ2-7; CDR3aa: CASRDLAGGPLNEQYF
v_gene: TRBV9; j_gene: TRBJ2-7; CDR3aa: CASSQGQASYEQYF
v_gene: TRBV3-1; j_gene: TRBJ2-4; CDR3aa: CASSHKGWRGGRRNIQYF
v_gene: TRBV11-1; j_gene: TRBJ2-5; CDR3aa: CASSWGLRETQYF
v_gene: TRBV11-2; j_gene: TRBJ2-1; CDR3aa: CASSPRDEQFF
v_gene: TRBV7-2; j_gene: TRBJ2-5; CDR3aa: CASSLGVLIGETQYF
v_gene: TRBV6-5; j_gene: TRBJ1-2; CDR3aa: CASSYSEGLYGYTF
v_gene: TRBV6-2/TRBV6-3; j_gene: TRBJ2-5; CDR3aa: CASSYSKTSQETQYF
v_gene: TRBV12-3/TRBV12-4; j_gene: TRBJ2-7; CDR3aa: CASSFAGVSYEQYF
v_gene: TRBV3-1; j_gene: TRBJ2-1; CDR3aa: CASSQGSGGTLNEQFF
v_gene: TRBV5-1; j_gene: TRBJ2-7; CDR3aa: CASRGGTSGEEQYF
v_gene: TRBV20-1; j_gene: TRBJ2-7; CDR3aa: CSARGLDATYEQYF
v_gene: TRBV5-1; j_gene: TRBJ1-2; CDR3aa: CASSSSLGQGAYGYTF
v_gene: TRBV6-1; j_gene: TRBJ1-6; CDR3aa: CASRPGGVSPLHF
v_gene: TRBV20-1; j_gene: TRBJ1-6; CDR3aa: CSARMQGAGSPLHF
v_gene: TRBV28; j_gene: TRBJ2-7; CDR3aa: CASSLASAAYEQYF
v_gene: TRBV12-3/TRBV12-4; j_gene: TRBJ1-5; CDR3aa: CASSPNRVSGKEPQHF
v_gene: TRBV6-2/TRBV6-3; j_gene: TRBJ2-7; CDR3aa: CASSRTGAWEQYF